These 11 T cell receptor beta chains were all obtained from the same sample, sequenced in a study of blood T cell repertoires in COVID-19. The repertoire was sequenced with immunoSEQ multiplex PCR; TCRdb's copy has only in-frame clones and lacks some. This table has about 160,000 clones, 75% to 90% appearing once. Sequenced material: PBMCs or T cells enriched from blood (not recorded which). The receptors come from a woman aged 55-69 years who had recovered from COVID-19.

J is TRBJ2-7 and V is TRBV9; 11 nucleotides align to TRBD2. CDR1 is SGDLS and CDR2 is YYNGEE in the germline V gene. V dropped 2 bases and J dropped 2; count of bases not matched to a gene: 9. This CDR3 has 17 amino acids. DNA for the CDR3: TGTGCCAGCAGCGTCCTGCAACTAGCGGGGGTCACCTACGAGCAGTACTTC. Protein sequence: CASSVLQLAGVTYEQYF.

The CDR3, as DNA: TGTGCCAGCAGTGACTCGGGACAGGCAGCGGGAAACACCATATATTTT. This gives the protein CASSDSGQAAGNTIYF. The chain joins TRBV6-4 to TRBJ1-3, with 8 bases identical to TRBD1. The J segment lost 4 bases and the V segment lost 0 bases, leaving 5 bases of the junction unmatched. Germline lookup yields CDR1 MRHNA and CDR2 SNTAGT. CDR3 length: 16 amino acids.

The chain has TRBV10-1 and TRBJ2-3, with 11 bases fitting TRBD1. Losses at the gene ends were 0 bases for V and 6 bases for J; bases not matched to a gene: 2. The CDR3 spans 15 residues. Germline CDR1 is WNHNN and CDR2 is SYGVQD (reference sequence). CDR3 protein: CASSESDRGPDTQYF. The CDR3 region has the DNA TGCGCCAGCAGTGAGTCGGACAGGGGGCCCGATACGCAGTATTTT.

V gene TRBV7-2 combines with J gene TRBJ1-2; D may be TRBD1 (6 bases). Germline V gene data show CDR1 as SGHTA and CDR2 as FQGNSA. This CDR3 is 15 amino acids long. V was cut by 1 base and J by 8 bases, with 17 bases left in between. This CDR3 reads CASSLGPAGGLGYTF. The CDR3 DNA reads as TGTGCCAGCAGCTTAGGACCAGCGGGGGGGCTGGGCTACACCTTC.

J is TRBJ1-3 and V is TRBV15; D is unclear. In germline, CDR1 is LNHNV, CDR2 YYDKDF (reference sequence). Trimming shortened V by 1 base and J by 3 bases, and 7 bases separated the two germline ends. This CDR3 comprises 14 residues. DNA for the CDR3: TGTGCCACCAGCAGAGGTGACTTTGGAAACACCATATATTTT. Translating it yields CATSRGDFGNTIYF.

The chain recombines TRBV18 with TRBJ1-4; D call uncertain. Trimming removed 3 bases from V and 0 bases from J, with 11 bases in between. Looked up from germline, CDR1 is KGHSH and CDR2 is LQKENI. CDR3 length: 16 amino acids. CDR3 sequence (DNA): TGTGCCAGCTCACCCACTCTCTTTGCAACTAATGAAAAACTGTTTTTT. This gives the protein CASSPTLFATNEKLFF.

As regards this clone: At one end, the junction sequence differs from germline, possibly due to a read error. J is TRBJ2-4 and V is TRBV29-1, with D possibly matching TRBD2 (5 bases). Germline CDR1 SQVTM, CDR2 ANQGSEA. This CDR3 has 15 residues. CDR3 residues: CSVEQVSLAKNIQYF. CDR3 DNA: TGCAGCGTTGAACAGGTTTCCCTAGCCAAAAACATTCAGTATTTC.

The V gene is TRBV2, the J gene TRBJ1-6, with 8 bases fitting TRBD1. The CDR3 sequence is 12 residues long. V was pared by 7 bases and J by 10 bases, with 3 bases of the junction left unmatched. Per the germline V gene, CDR1 is SNHLY and CDR2 is FYNNEI. The CDR3 protein is CASTWTGSPLHF. DNA of the CDR3: TGTGCCAGCACTTGGACAGGGTCACCCCTCCACTTT.

This clone has a handful of counts. The chain is built from TRBV6-6 and TRBJ1-5; 8 positions agree with TRBD1. Losses at the gene ends were 5 bases for V and 0 bases for J; bases not matched to a gene: 3. This CDR3 has 15 amino acids. Germline loops: CDR1 MNHNY, CDR2 SVGAGI (reference sequence). Written as DNA, the CDR3 is TGTGCCAGCAGTAATACAGGGGGTAGCAATCAGCCCCAGCATTTT. It codes for CASSNTGGSNQPQHF.

This clone was recorded at least ten times. The chain joins TRBV24-1 to TRBJ1-2; TRBD1 agrees at 7 bases. Germline V gene sequence: CDR1 KGHDR, CDR2 SFDVKD. CDR3 size: 13 residues. V was clipped by 7 bases and J by 5 bases; unmatched bases: 6. In DNA form, the CDR3 reads TGTGCCACCAGCCGGGACAGCCGATATGGCTACACCTTC. Its translation: CATSRDSRYGYTF.

This clone was counted a few times. CDR3 in DNA: TGCGCCAGCAGCCAAGACAAGGAGTACACCTTC. Its protein is CASSQDKEYTF. This chain links TRBV4-1 with TRBJ1-2; D gene uncertain. The CDR3 runs 11 residues. Trimming took 0 bases from V and 11 from J, leaving 7 bases between them. From germline, CDR1 is MGHRA and CDR2 YSYEKL.